The clone carrying this T cell receptor beta chain was observed a handful of times. This record comes from a study of T-cell reconstitution after alpha-beta-depleted transplantation in children. This CDR3 contains 14 residues. Per germline, CDR1 SGHTA and CDR2 FQGNSA. V lost 4 bases and J lost 4; bases outside the gene matches: 4. This sample's TCRbeta library carried unique molecular identifier barcodes. TCRdb ran MiXCR on the PCR reads and lists one entry per CDR3 protein. The sample lists roughly 500,000 distinct CDR3 sequences; roughly 33% were seen once. Source: PBMCs from the stem cell graft donor, taken from the stem cell graft. The TCR comes from a human donor who donated a stem cell graft to a child with aplastic anemia. This chain connects TRBV7-2 to TRBJ2-5, with TRBD2 matching 9 bases. CDR3 DNA sequence: TGTGCCAGCAGCTCTAGCGGGAAGGCAGAGACCCAGTACTTC. It specifies CASSSSGKAETQYF.